Listed below are T cell receptor beta chains from one sample, sequenced in a study of T cells in Graves' hyperthyroidism and ophthalmopathy. TCRdb fed the multiplex PCR reads into MiXCR, producing one record per CDR3 protein. Here the sample spans about 520,000 distinct CDR3 sequences, less than 25% being singletons. The sequencing sample was made of blood. These receptor sequences come from a man between 18 and 29 years old with Graves' hyperthyroidism. CDR3s include the opening cysteine and the closing phenylalanine or tryptophan.

j_gene: TRBJ1-3
v_gene: TRBV20-1
CDR3aa: CSARFGNTIYF

j_gene: TRBJ2-5
v_gene: TRBV20-1
CDR3aa: CSARSPSGRGETQYF

j_gene: TRBJ2-3
v_gene: TRBV7-4
CDR3aa: CASRRTATSTDTQYF

j_gene: TRBJ1-1
v_gene: TRBV5-1
CDR3aa: CASSGGTPNTEAFF

j_gene: TRBJ1-2
v_gene: TRBV6-5
CDR3aa: CASRPGQGSYGYTF

j_gene: TRBJ1-1
v_gene: TRBV28
CDR3aa: CASSLVQFPEAFF

j_gene: TRBJ1-2
v_gene: TRBV28
CDR3aa: CASSPQGHGYGYTF

j_gene: TRBJ2-7
v_gene: TRBV6-1
CDR3aa: CASTFSGGAYEQYF

j_gene: TRBJ1-5
v_gene: TRBV6-2/TRBV6-3
CDR3aa: CASSYATGVKGSNQPQHF

j_gene: TRBJ1-2
v_gene: TRBV20-1
CDR3aa: CSARDEDREPYGYTF

j_gene: TRBJ1-2
v_gene: TRBV30
CDR3aa: CAWVDSPYGYTF

j_gene: TRBJ1-6
v_gene: TRBV6-1
CDR3aa: CASSATGPSPLHF

j_gene: TRBJ2-7
v_gene: TRBV20-1
CDR3aa: CSAVGINYEQYF

j_gene: TRBJ2-7
v_gene: TRBV6-1
CDR3aa: CASSAWTEGEQYF

j_gene: TRBJ1-1
v_gene: TRBV6-2/TRBV6-3
CDR3aa: CASSYSYTGAEAFF

j_gene: TRBJ2-5
v_gene: TRBV6-5
CDR3aa: CASSYSTHRKETQYF

j_gene: TRBJ2-7
v_gene: TRBV6-1
CDR3aa: CASSEMPPGLAVYEQYF

j_gene: TRBJ1-2
v_gene: TRBV28
CDR3aa: CATDNLGDRANYGYTF

j_gene: TRBJ1-5
v_gene: TRBV29-1
CDR3aa: CSVEGEDQPQHF

j_gene: TRBJ2-2
v_gene: TRBV6-1
CDR3aa: CASSEARGRPGELFF

j_gene: TRBJ2-7
v_gene: TRBV6-1
CDR3aa: CASSESTGADTEQYF

j_gene: TRBJ1-1
v_gene: TRBV6-1
CDR3aa: CASTLDRGTEAFF

j_gene: TRBJ2-5
v_gene: TRBV7-6
CDR3aa: CASSYGQKETQYF

j_gene: TRBJ1-3
v_gene: TRBV19
CDR3aa: CASRDDGASGNTIYF